This section outlines one T cell receptor (beta chain) sequence together with its context. Its target is unknown. Germline CDR1 and CDR2: MDHEN and SYDVKM. The CDR3 sequence is 16 residues long. TCRdb re-analyzed the 5' RACE reads; it lists each CDR3 protein once, without DNA. The sample data list 350,000 to 400,000 distinct CDR3 sequences. This sample was included in a study of T cells expressing NK-cell markers. Overall study context: One of eight sequenced donors was HCMV-seronegative; the other seven were seropositive.

Overall study results and limits: There remained a lack of clarity about HCMV specificity of expanded NKG2C+ T cell clones. Also leading the CD3+CD56-NKG2C+ fraction in several donors were these clonotypes.

The sample comprised blood T cells: a sorted CD56 or NKG2C T cell subset, CD4+ or CD8+ T cells, or bulk PBMC T cells (not recorded which). The chain joins TRBV28 to TRBJ2-5; TCRdb names TRBD1, which stays unverified in the absence of DNA. The receptor was derived from a woman aged 45-60 years in good health. The CDR3 sequence: CASSLDRESWRETQYF. Complete variable domain (other parts from reference TRBV28 and TRBJ2-5): DVKVTQSSRYLVKRTGEKVFLECVQDMDHENMFWYRQDPGLGLRLIYFSYDVKMKEKGDIPEGYSVSREKKERFSLILESASTNQTSMYLCASSLDRESWRETQYFGPGTRLLVL.